These 7 T cell receptor beta chains originate from one sample sequenced in a study of blood T cells in healthy people across ages. Primed by a sample-barcoded 5' primer and a J-beta primer mix, a second PCR proceeded for about 7 to 11 cycles. TCRdb reprocessed the 5' RACE reads via MiXCR and lists one record per CDR3 protein. The sample includes about 1.6 million distinct CDR3 sequences, about 32% seen only once; the top ten take about 10%. The source material was blood. The source of these receptors is a woman aged 25-40 years in good health.

V gene TRBV27 combines with J gene TRBJ1-2; 8 bases match TRBD1. Germline V gene lookup returns CDR1 MNHEY and CDR2 SMNVEV (reference sequence). The CDR3 consists of 15 residues. Trimming removed 6 bases from V and 1 base from J; junction bases left unmatched: 7. CDR3 protein: CASSEAGGLNYGYTF. The CDR3 DNA is TGTGCCAGCAGCGAGGCAGGGGGCCTTAACTATGGCTACACCTTC.

This clonotype was counted between two and nine times. The CDR3 DNA follows: TGCGCCAGCAGGCTGGACAGTGGGCCCGGGGAGCTGTTTTTT. It translates to CASRLDSGPGELFF. The chain uses TRBV5-1 and TRBJ2-2, with D possibly matching TRBD1 (6 bases). The length of the CDR3 is 14 residues. Germline values: CDR1 SGHRS, CDR2 YFSETQ. V shed 5 bases and J shed 6 bases, with 14 bases lying between them. Full variable domain (rest looked up from reference TRBV5-1 and TRBJ2-2): KAGVTQTPRYLIKTRGQQVTLSCSPISGHRSVSWYQQTPGQGLQFLFEYFSETQRNKGNFPGRFSGRQFSNSRSEMNVSTLELGDSALYLCASRLDSGPGELFFGEGSRLTVL.

The J gene is TRBJ1-1, the V gene TRBV4-1; 10 nucleotides match TRBD1. CDR1 is MGHRA and CDR2 is YSYEKL in the germline V gene. Losses at the gene ends were 9 bases for V and 1 base for J; bases not matched to a gene: 11. The CDR3 runs 16 residues. The CDR3 loop reads CASRQGARSTNTEAFF. For the CDR3, the DNA is TGCGCCAGTCGACAGGGGGCGCGTTCGACGAACACTGAAGCTTTCTTT.

The rearrangement joins TRBV7-2 to TRBJ2-2; no firm D call. V was trimmed by 2 bases and J by 3 bases, leaving 13 bases between them. CDR3 length: 16 residues. Germline V lookup: CDR1 SGHTA, CDR2 FQGNSA. CDR3 in amino acids: CASSLSSPQDTGELFF. The CDR3 DNA follows: TGTGCCAGCAGCTTATCTAGTCCCCAGGACACCGGGGAGCTGTTTTTT. Based on the CDR3 plus reference TRBV7-2 and TRBJ2-2, the full variable domain is GAGVSQSPSNKVTEKGKDVELRCDPISGHTALYWYRQSLGQGLEFLIYFQGNSAPDKSGLPSDRFSAERTGGSVSTLTIQRTQQEDSAVYLCASSLSSPQDTGELFFGEGSRLTVL.

The rearrangement uses TRBV27 and TRBJ2-1; D is perhaps TRBD1 (6 bases). This CDR3 comprises 15 residues. Trimming removed 8 bases at V and 2 bases at J, with 16 bases between. The germline gives CDR1 MNHEY, CDR2 SMNVEV (reference sequence). In DNA, the CDR3 is TGTGCCAGCCGGGTTCCAGGGGCCCCCTACAATGAGCAGTTCTTC. Translating gives CASRVPGAPYNEQFF.

The V gene is TRBV11-1, the J gene TRBJ2-5, with a possible D match to TRBD1 (5 bases). The DNA end is more similar to TRBJ2-7, so the J call may be wrong. Per germline, CDR1 SGHAT and CDR2 FQDESV (reference sequence). CDR3 size: 15 residues. The CDR3 sequence: CASSLLPGHTYEQYF. As DNA, the CDR3 is TGTGCCAGCAGCTTACTTCCCGGACATACATACGAGCAGTACTTC.

This clonotype came up a few times. The chain is built from TRBV9 and TRBJ1-2; TRBD1 is a possible D gene (5 bases). The CDR3 length is 13 residues. CDR1 and CDR2 (germline): SGDLS, YYNGEE. V lost 4 bases to trimming and J lost 6 bases, with 13 bases between them. The CDR3 region is CASSQGPGDGYTF. The CDR3 region has the DNA TGTGCCAGCAGCCAGGGTCCCGGAGATGGCTACACCTTC.